Presented here are 3 T cell receptor beta chains from one specimen sequenced in a study of identifying expanded T cells in peripheral blood. The method was immunoSEQ multiplex PCR; TCRdb's version includes in-frame clones alone and lacks a portion of them. The profile covers 100,000 to 110,000 clones, with around 90% appearing a single time and approximately 6% taken by the ten largest. Sequenced material: blood. The receptors originated from a person aged 18 to 75 in good health.

The genes are TRBV2 and TRBJ1-2; 8 bases line up with TRBD1. The CDR3 covers 15 residues. With 6 bases clipped from V and 5 bases from J, the junction kept 11 bases outside the gene matches. Germline V gene lookup returns CDR1 SNHLY and CDR2 FYNNEI. CDR3 amino acids: CASRDGTGSSYGYTF. The DNA of the CDR3 is TGTGCCAGCAGAGATGGGACAGGAAGTAGTTATGGCTACACCTTC. The whole variable domain, remainder taken from reference TRBV2 and TRBJ1-2, is EPEVTQTPSHQVTQMGQEVILRCVPISNHLYFYWYRQILGQKVEFLVSFYNNEISEKSEIFDDQFSVERPDGSNFTLKIRSTKLEDSAMYFCASRDGTGSSYGYTFGSGTRLTVV.

CDR3 bases: TGCAGCGTCCGCCGGGACAGGGGGGATACGCAGTATTTT. It encodes CSVRRDRGDTQYF. V usage is TRBV29-1 and J usage is TRBJ2-3; the match to TRBD1 covers 11 bases. Germline lookup yields CDR1 SQVTM and CDR2 ANQGSEA. This CDR3 spans 13 amino acids. V lost 6 bases and J lost 6; bases outside the gene matches: 5.

The chain has TRBV5-6 and TRBJ1-1; D is ambiguous. V lost 3 bases and J 6 bases, leaving 18 bases between the germline ends. The germline V gene has CDR1 SGHDT and CDR2 YYEEEE. This CDR3 is 15 amino acids long. CDR3 DNA: TGTGCCAGCAGCTCCCCAGTCATTAGGTACGCTGAAGCTTTCTTT. It codes for CASSSPVIRYAEAFF. The full variable domain, rest sourced from reference TRBV5-6 and TRBJ1-1, is DAGVTQSPTHLIKTRGQQVTLRCSPKSGHDTVSWYQQALGQGPQFIFQYYEEEERQRGNFPDRFSGHQFPNYSSELNVNALLLGDSALYLCASSSPVIRYAEAFFGQGTRLTVV.